The T cell receptor beta chain described here comes from a study of CD8 T cells in Susac syndrome. Reverse transcription of about 0.45 to 1 ug RNA was carried out with random hexamers. TCRdb used MiXCR to reprocess the immunoSEQ multiplex PCR reads, holding one entry per CDR3 protein. The sample records 210,000 or so distinct CDR3 sequences, 94% being singletons. This sequence was found in a human donor with Susac syndrome. The sequenced sample consisted of CD4+ T cells from PBMCs.

The CDR3 is CAAAGGNQPQHF. The DNA of the CDR3 is TGTGCCGCGGCGGGGGGCAATCAGCCCCAGCATTTT. The chain combines TRBV6-6 with TRBJ1-5, with D tentatively TRBD1 (5 bases). Trimming removed 11 bases at V and 2 bases at J, with 10 bases between. Germline CDR1 is MNHNY and CDR2 is SVGAGI (reference sequence). This CDR3 contains 12 residues.